Sequencing of this T cell receptor (beta chain) was carried out in a study of regulatory T cells in long-lasting Graves disease (dated by TCRdb to about 2021). For the wider study: In the newly diagnosed Graves' disease group, patients had been taking antithyroid drugs for less than 3 months. This study used TCR sequencing and RNA sequencing of peripheral blood to compare persistent Graves' disease patients against newly diagnosed Graves' disease patients. The study was conducted in China and was registered as a clinical trial. A total of around 35 samples underwent TCR sequencing, from about 13 patients with persistent Graves' disease and 20 or so patients with newly diagnosed Graves' disease.

Summary of the overall study and its limitations: Only the TCR beta chain was sequenced and analyzed. Preferential use of TRBV28, TRBJ1-2 and TRBJ2-5 was observed in persistent disease, whereas TRBV20-1 and TRBJ2-1 were favored in newly diagnosed disease. Only peripheral blood was studied, because thyroid tissue, the primary lesion, was inaccessible. Compared with newly diagnosed patients, persistent Graves' disease patients had lower TCR Shannon entropy and fewer highly expanded clones, which suggests clonal expansion. As a limitation, the authors acknowledged that the small sample size may reduce accuracy. Persistent patients shared more public clonotypes among themselves (around 3,000) than newly diagnosed patients did (more than 850).

A word on this clonotype: The clone's antigen remains unknown. The sample holds no much larger clone one base away, and base qualities are not on file.

The library was built by means of multiplex PCR. TCRdb records Illumina HiSeq 4000 as the sequencer. CDR3 regions were amplified by Arm-PCR with iRepertoire HTBI primers to construct TCR beta libraries. Before sequencing, the PCR products went through gel purification. As for how the authors treated the data: Across samples, about 64 TRBV and approximately 15 TRBJ segments were identified and used for gene usage analysis of CDR3 amino acid clonotypes. COPE and FqMerger were used to merge the filtered high-quality paired reads into contigs. Contigs were aligned with BLAST to IMGT TRBV, TRBD and TRBJ reference genes, and CDR3 was defined per IMGT. Clonotypes above 0.1% frequency were classified as highly expanded clones. Shannon entropy served as the measure of repertoire diversity, while the Gini coefficient captured V-J evenness. Clonotypes shared by more than one individual were considered public. TCRdb trimmed public reads at Q25 via fastp, called clones via MiXCR and kept in-frame beta chains. One record per CDR3 amino acid sequence lists the most common genes and DNA. The V and J calls were determined by TCRdb, not by the authors. The sample has approximately 400,000 distinct CDR3 sequences on record, 14% to 15% of them singletons. 16% of the sample lies in the top ten.

The time point label corresponds to: newly diagnosed GD, antithyroid drugs for less than 3 months. For both TCR sequencing and RNA sequencing, RNA was extracted from PBMCs using TRIzol. The diagnosis of Graves' disease followed American Thyroid Association guidelines. Recruitment of patients was carried out at an endocrinology department in Xi'an, China. From each patient, 7.5 to 9.5 milliliters of peripheral blood was collected into an EDTA anticoagulant tube. Ficoll Paque Plus density gradient separation was used to isolate PBMCs, and no additional T cell sorting was done. RNA quality was checked with an Agilent 2100 Bioanalyzer and agarose gel, and concentration with a NanoDrop 2000. Trimmed from V: 2 bases; trimmed from J: 7 bases; junction bases lacking a gene match: 7. The CDR3, cysteine through phenylalanine, is 15 amino acids long. Of all the DNA, just the CDR3 is kept, 45 bases in frame from base 1. From a lookup of the germline V gene, CDR1 and CDR2 are SGHTA and FQGNSA.

These data were also filed under a second study, of T cells in Graves' hyperthyroidism and ophthalmopathy. Drawing on the second study: Stable Graves' hyperthyroidism was defined as the absence of progression to ophthalmopathy over 18 months of follow-up. Hyperthyroidism patients were newly diagnosed, had a disease duration of under 2 months, and were aged 18 to 65 years. The study excluded patients with uncontrolled infections, other autoimmune diseases, pregnancy or lactation. Diagnoses relied on clinical symptoms, serum thyroxine and TRAb, thyroid ultrasound and orbital computed tomography. The first round of RT-PCR for the TCR CDR3 was performed with the HTBI primer set and the Qiagen OneStep RT-PCR kit. Blood samples also contained most of the expanded thyroid clonotypes (frequency above 0.001), which suggests that blood repertoires may reflect thyroid immune responses. In cross-validation, a model built on a 13 V-J signature told ophthalmopathy apart from stable hyperthyroidism with approximately 91% sensitivity and around 81% specificity, and in testing the same model reached 80%/75%. In validation, the model predicted progression to ophthalmopathy a median of roughly 6.2 months before onset, with approximately 71% sensitivity and about 72% specificity. To identify TCR V-J signatures that set the groups apart, the researchers used a discovery cohort of 90 to 100 patients, made up of roughly 40 with Graves' ophthalmopathy and around 58 with stable Graves' hyperthyroidism. Prospective prediction of ophthalmopathy was tested in an independent validation cohort of 18 to 20 hyperthyroidism patients and roughly 16 patients who later progressed to ophthalmopathy. The approximately 100 discovery patients were divided at random into training and test sets in a 7:3 ratio. Thyroid tissue and blood T-cell repertoires from six or seven Graves' hyperthyroidism patients were also compared in the study. After blood sampling, hyperthyroidism patients were treated with methimazole at a starting dose of 30 mg daily, and ophthalmopathy patients were treated with high-dose intravenous methylprednisolone. Libraries were constructed in a second round of multiplex PCR, after which size selection and purification were carried out. Libraries were sequenced paired-end with 100 bp reads on an Illumina HiSeq2000. SOAPnuke was used to process the raw data, throwing out any read that contained adapters or uncalled bases, had a mean Phred below 15, or lacked an exact constant-primer or identifier match. COPE v1.2.5 was used to merge the high-quality paired reads, and each unique nucleotide sequence was defined as a clonotype. MiTCR v1.1 was used to align the clonotypes against IMGT TRBV, TRBD and TRBJ reference segments. The analysis was restricted to V-J combinations with a frequency above 0.0001, which together covered about 99% of the repertoires. The TCS score was defined as the ratio of F50 (clonal expansion) to E x V (chaos), calculated using BLOSUM62-based TCRdist between CDR3 peptides within each V-J. Welch's t-statistics and random forest reduced 450 to 600 V-J features to 13, which were used in a naive Bayes classifier (R e1071). No statistical method was used to set the sample size in advance, and investigators knew the group allocation. TCR Vbeta CDR3 sequencing of 135 peripheral blood samples (around 45 ophthalmopathy, around 80 hyperthyroidism and roughly 17 progressor patients) is reported in the paper.

This clonotype was sampled from a woman in her thirties with Graves disease. Donor details come from another sample of the same person, matched by shared clones. The specimen was peripheral blood mononuclear cells (PBMCs), collected at new diagnosis, from a patient treated with antithyroid drugs. The rearrangement combines TRBV7-2 with TRBJ2-3, with 9 middle bases fitting TRBD2. The DNA sequence is given as TGTGCCAGCAGCTTATTGCCTAGCGGGAAATATACGCAGTATTTT. Its amino acids are CASSLLPSGKYTQYF.